Following are 18 T cell receptor beta chains from one sample sequenced in a study of post-analysis software for immune sequencing data. Every TCR beta cDNA library bore unique molecular identifiers. One entry per CDR3 protein, called by TCRdb with MiXCR from the PCR reads. The sample carries hundreds of thousands of distinct CDR3 sequences, around 27% recorded once. Antigens for these TCRs are unknown. Study findings and constraints: Patients had higher frequencies than controls of a handful of TRBV segments, including TRBV5-6, TRBV5-1 and TRBV20-1.

The specimen sequenced was blood. Receptors originate from a girl aged 5 to 17 with multiple sclerosis.

This clonotype was recorded a few times. J is TRBJ2-3 and V is TRBV4-1, with D uncertain. V was shortened by 5 bases and J by 6 bases, with 6 bases between the two germline ends. The CDR3 loop spans 11 amino acids. CDR1 is MGHRA, CDR2 YSYEKL, per germline. CDR3 sequence (DNA): TGCGCCAGCAGCAACGGGGATACGCAGTATTTT. The encoded protein is CASSNGDTQYF.

This clonotype was counted a few times. In nucleotides, the CDR3 is TGCAGCGTGGGGGGATCAACAACTAATGAAAAACTGTTTTTT. Translated, it gives CSVGGSTTNEKLFF. This rearrangement joins TRBV29-1 to TRBJ1-4; possible D gene TRBD1, 5 bases. Germline V gene lookup returns CDR1 SQVTM and CDR2 ANQGSEA. The germline V and J ends were trimmed by 6 bases and 0 bases, with 11 bases remaining between them. CDR3 length equals 14 residues.

The chain is built from TRBV7-9 and TRBJ2-3; D might be TRBD2 (6 bases). The CDR3 totals 16 residues. Germline CDR1 is SEHNR and CDR2 is FQNEAQ (reference sequence). Trimming took off 2 bases at V and 6 bases at J, with 18 bases between the two ends. The CDR3 DNA follows: TGTGCCAGCAGCTTACTTGCGGGATCCCTCCGGGATACGCAGTATTTT. As protein: CASSLLAGSLRDTQYF.

This clonotype was observed a handful of times. The rearrangement joins TRBV11-1 to TRBJ2-5, with 10 bases that match TRBD1. In germline, CDR1 is SGHAT, CDR2 FQDESV (reference sequence). The CDR3 covers 14 residues. The trim removed 4 bases at V and 5 bases at J, leaving 4 bases unmatched. The CDR3 sequence: CASSSRQGAETQYF. The CDR3 DNA reads as TGTGCCAGCAGCTCGCGACAGGGGGCTGAGACCCAGTACTTC.

This clonotype was seen a handful of times. The chain has TRBV7-9 and TRBJ1-1; D possibly corresponds to TRBD1 (5 bases). Germline CDR1 and CDR2: SEHNR and FQNEAQ (reference sequence). V lost 4 bases and J 3 bases, leaving 15 bases between the germline ends. The CDR3 has 15 amino acids. CDR3 residues: CASSSSTTEHTEAFF. The CDR3 DNA sequence: TGTGCCAGCAGCTCAAGTACGACAGAACACACTGAAGCTTTCTTT.

This clonotype was observed a few times. The rearrangement joins TRBV6-1 to TRBJ2-1; D is ambiguous. V was shortened by 6 bases and J by 9 bases, with 18 bases between the two germline ends. The CDR3 extends over 14 amino acids. Germline assignment: CDR1 MNHNS and CDR2 SASEGT. CDR3 bases: TGTGCCAGCAGGCCTCCCCACCACAAGGGTGAGCAGTTCTTC. Translation gives CASRPPHHKGEQFF.

The J gene is TRBJ2-7, the V gene TRBV7-2, with D perhaps matching TRBD1 or TRBD2 (5 bases each). Germline CDR1 and CDR2: SGHTA and FQGNSA. V was shortened by 2 bases and J by 8 bases, with 10 bases between the two germline ends. This CDR3 region has 12 residues. The CDR3, as DNA: TGTGCCAGCAGCTTATTTGGGGACCAGCAGTACTTC. Amino acid sequence: CASSLFGDQQYF.

In this sample, this clonotype turned up a few times. The V call is TRBV5-1, the J call TRBJ2-3; TRBD2 is a possible D gene (5 bases). The CDR3 consists of 15 residues. CDR1 is SGHRS and CDR2 is YFSETQ in the germline V gene. V lost 7 bases and J lost 0, with 15 bases in between. The CDR3 sequence: CASALDPGSTDTQYF. The CDR3 DNA follows: TGCGCCAGCGCCCTAGATCCGGGGAGCACAGATACGCAGTATTTT.

The genes are TRBV6-5 and TRBJ2-2; D possibly matches TRBD1 or TRBD2 (5 bases each). The CDR3 runs 14 residues. CDR1 and CDR2 from the germline V gene are MNHEY and SVGAGI. V dropped 10 bases and J dropped 0 bases, with 12 bases sitting between them. The CDR3 DNA reads TGTGCCACCCTAGGGACCTCGAACACCGGGGAGCTGTTTTTT. It yields the protein CATLGTSNTGELFF.

This clonotype was seen a handful of times. V gene TRBV7-2 combines with J gene TRBJ2-6; D is perhaps TRBD1 or TRBD2 (5 bases each). CDR1 SGHTA and CDR2 FQGNSA come from the germline V gene. The CDR3 contains 15 residues. The V and J ends lost 8 bases and 0 bases respectively, with 11 bases between them. CDR3: CASRGSFSGANVLTF. CDR3 sequence (DNA): TGTGCCAGCCGGGGCAGCTTCTCTGGGGCCAACGTCCTGACTTTC. Combining the CDR3 with reference TRBV7-2 and TRBJ2-6 gives the whole variable domain GAGVSQSPSNKVTEKGKDVELRCDPISGHTALYWYRQSLGQGLEFLIYFQGNSAPDKSGLPSDRFSAERTGGSVSTLTIQRTQQEDSAVYLCASRGSFSGANVLTFGAGSRLTVL.

The rearrangement links TRBV18 to TRBJ1-3, with 7 bases lining up with TRBD1. Germline-derived CDR1 and CDR2 are KGHSH and LQKENI. After removal of 3 bases from V and 14 bases from J, the junction contained 13 bases not matched to a gene. CDR3 length: 14 amino acids. CDR3 DNA: TGTGCCAGCTCACCGTCCGGGACAGCCACAAGAGTATATTTT. Its protein is CASSPSGTATRVYF. Using reference TRBV18 and TRBJ1-3 for the parts outside the CDR3, the full variable domain is NAGVMQNPRHLVRRRGQEARLRCSPMKGHSHVYWYRQLPEEGLKFMVYLQKENIIDESGMPKERFSAEFPKEGPSILRIQQVVRGDSAAYFCASSPSGTATRVYFGEGSWLTVV.

The V and J genes are TRBV20-1 and TRBJ2-3, with 13 nucleotides matching TRBD2. The CDR3 sequence is 16 residues long. The trim removed 5 bases at V and 3 bases at J, leaving 8 bases unmatched. Germline CDR1 is DFQATT and CDR2 is SNEGSKA (reference sequence). The CDR3 sequence: CSAGGLAGEITDTQYF. DNA for the CDR3: TGCAGTGCTGGCGGACTAGCGGGGGAGATTACAGATACGCAGTATTTT.

About this clonotype: At one end the junction does not follow the germline gene, possibly because of a read error. The J gene is TRBJ1-4, the V gene TRBV7-9, with D possibly TRBD1 on 6 matching bases. The germline CDR1 and CDR2 sequences are SEHNR and FQNEAQ (reference sequence). CDR3 length equals 14 residues. In DNA, the CDR3 is TGTTCCAGCAGGCCACAGGGTGGAAGTGAAAAACTGTTTTTT. It codes for CSSRPQGGSEKLFF.

In its sample, this clonotype was seen a few times. The chain recombines TRBV27 with TRBJ2-7; D not resolved. With 3 bases removed from V and 2 bases from J, the gap between germline ends came to 11 bases. The CDR3 totals 14 residues. Per the germline V gene, CDR1 is MNHEY and CDR2 is SMNVEV (reference sequence). As DNA, the CDR3 is TGTGCCAGCAGTTTTTCCGCAGGCCCCTACGAGCAGTACTTC. Protein sequence: CASSFSAGPYEQYF.

This chain uses TRBV7-9 with TRBJ2-5; a weak D match, TRBD2 (5 bases). CDR3 length: 11 residues. Per germline, CDR1 SEHNR and CDR2 FQNEAQ (reference sequence). Trimming left V 7 bases short and J 5 bases short, with 8 bases between. The chain's CDR3 is CASTTGETQYF. CDR3 bases: TGTGCCAGCACCACGGGGGAGACCCAGTACTTC.

The CDR3, as DNA: TGCAGTGCACCGAGGACAGGGGCCAATGAGCAGTTCTTC. This gives the protein CSAPRTGANEQFF. The chain couples TRBV20-1 to TRBJ2-1, with 9 bases aligning to TRBD1. The CDR3 is 13 residues long. Trimming took 6 bases from V and 6 from J; bases not matched to a gene: 6. From germline, CDR1 is DFQATT and CDR2 SNEGSKA (reference sequence).

The table lists this clonotype with a few counts. V gene TRBV20-1 combines with J gene TRBJ1-5; 10 bases are shared with TRBD1. The junction had 3 bases not matched to a gene; V was cut back by 0 bases and J by 4 bases. This CDR3 comprises 15 residues. The germline V gene has CDR1 DFQATT and CDR2 SNEGSKA (reference sequence). CDR3 bases: TGCAGTGCTAGAGATCGGACAGGGGGTAATCAGCCCCAGCATTTT. It specifies CSARDRTGGNQPQHF.

V usage is TRBV4-3 and J usage is TRBJ2-1, with 11 bases identical to TRBD2. This CDR3 is 18 amino acids long. Germline trimming cut 1 base from V and 5 bases from J; bases unmatched to any gene: 10. The germline gives CDR1 LGHNA, CDR2 YSLEER. Here the CDR3 reads CASSQGVSGRALDNEQFF. The CDR3 DNA reads as TGCGCCAGCAGCCAAGGAGTTAGCGGGAGGGCCCTTGACAATGAGCAGTTCTTC.